The rows below give T cell receptor beta chains drawn from one sample of a study of long-term antiretroviral therapy in people with HIV. TCRdb keeps only in-frame clones here, not all; method: immunoSEQ multiplex PCR. This sample yields 17,000 or so clones, of which 75% to 95% are seen a single time; about 8.9% belongs to the top ten. The sample was unsorted PBMCs, taken 0.3 years after starting antiretroviral therapy. The receptors were gathered from a man aged 60 to 75 with HIV. Both conserved end residues are part of each CDR3. A D gene is named only where the DNA matches it firmly. The size of a clone is reported for some rows only, either as once, few or many, or as a class for expanded clones.

d_call	v_call	clone_size	j_call	cdr3_nt	cdr3_aa
NA	TRBV19	NA	TRBJ1-1	TGTGCCAGTAGTATATTCCCGGGACAAATGAACACTGAAGCTTTCTTT	CASSIFPGQMNTEAFF
TRBD1	TRBV19	NA	TRBJ2-2	TGTGCCAGTAATGGCAGGGGGAGCGTCCGGGCCGGGGAGCTGTTTTTT	CASNGRGSVRAGELFF
NA	TRBV6-6	NA	TRBJ2-1	TGTGCCAGCAGTTACTTCATCGTACCCCCAAACAATGAGCAGTTCTTC	CASSYFIVPPNNEQFF
NA	TRBV7-9	NA	TRBJ2-1	TGTGCCAGCAGCTTAGTCGTGGGAGTTGTCTACAATGAGCAGTTCTTC	CASSLVVGVVYNEQFF
NA	TRBV18	once	TRBJ2-3	TGTGCCAGCTCACTGCAGGGAGGTATAGATACGCAGTATTTT	CASSLQGGIDTQYF
TRBD1	TRBV28	NA	TRBJ2-7	TGTGCCAGCAGACCGACAGGGGGCGTCGGACACGAGCAGTACTTC	CASRPTGGVGHEQYF
NA	TRBV28	NA	TRBJ1-4	TGTGCCAGCAGTTTATTCGGGATAACTAATGAAAAACTGTTTTTT	CASSLFGITNEKLFF
NA	TRBV27	once	TRBJ2-7	TGTGCCAGCAGCTTCATTACGTACGAGCAGTACTTC	CASSFITYEQYF
NA	TRBV18	NA	TRBJ2-1	TGTGCCAGCTCACCAGTAGGAATCTCCTACAATGAGCAGTTCTTC	CASSPVGISYNEQFF
TRBD2	TRBV13	NA	TRBJ2-5	TGTGCCAGCAGCATCGGCGGTTCGGGAGGTAGAGAGACCCAGTACTTC	CASSIGGSGGRETQYF
NA	TRBV5-4	NA	TRBJ2-2	TGTGCCAGCAGCTTCGGGGTGTACACCGGGGAGCTGTTTTTT	CASSFGVYTGELFF
NA	TRBV19	NA	TRBJ2-7	TGTGCCAGTAGTGCCACGCCGGGGGCCTCCTACGAGCAGTACTTC	CASSATPGASYEQYF
TRBD2	TRBV15	NA	TRBJ2-1	TGTGCCACCAGCAGAGGAGCCCGGACTAGTACCGATGAGCAGTTCTTC	CATSRGARTSTDEQFF
NA	TRBV28	NA	TRBJ2-7	TGTGCCAGCAGTCCAACACCCGGGACTCCCGGGGAGCAGTACTTC	CASSPTPGTPGEQYF
TRBD1	TRBV6-1	NA	TRBJ1-1	TGTGCCAGCAGCATCCCAGGGGGCGACACTGAAGCTTTCTTT	CASSIPGGDTEAFF
NA	TRBV6-5	NA	TRBJ1-5	TGTGCCAGCAGCTGGGGAGGGGAGAATCAGCCCCAGCATTTT	CASSWGGENQPQHF
TRBD2	TRBV7-8	NA	TRBJ2-3	TGTGCCAGCAGCTTAACCCTAGCGGAAAGCACAGATACGCAGTATTTT	CASSLTLAESTDTQYF
TRBD1	TRBV7-3	NA	TRBJ2-1	TGTGCCAGCAGGGTGGACAGGGGCGCCTACAATGAGCAGTTCTTC	CASRVDRGAYNEQFF
NA	TRBV7-2	NA	TRBJ2-3	TGTGCCAGCAGCGCCTGGGGGTTATCAGATACGCAGTATTTT	CASSAWGLSDTQYF
NA	TRBV10-2	NA	TRBJ2-5	TGCGCCAGCAGTGAGTCGAGCAACAGGTTTAATCAAGAGACCCAGTACTTC	CASSESSNRFNQETQYF
NA	TRBV6-1	NA	TRBJ2-3	TGTGCCAGCACTAAGGGGCGCAGCACAGATACGCAGTATTTT	CASTKGRSTDTQYF
TRBD1	TRBV28	NA	TRBJ1-1	TGTGCCAGCAGTCTGGACAGGGTCAATGCTTTCTTT	CASSLDRVNAFF
NA	TRBV2	NA	TRBJ1-2	TGTGCCAGCAGTCGGCAGGTGGGGAACTATGGCTACACCTTC	CASSRQVGNYGYTF
NA	TRBV5-1	NA	TRBJ2-5	TGCGCCAGCAGCTTGGGTCTTCGGAAAGAGACCCAGTACTTC	CASSLGLRKETQYF
NA	TRBV30	NA	TRBJ2-5	TGTGCCTGGATGGGGTTATTAAGAGAGACCCAGTACTTC	CAWMGLLRETQYF
TRBD2	TRBV10-1	NA	TRBJ2-3	TGCGCCAGCAGCCCGACTAGCCCAGATACGCAGTATTTT	CASSPTSPDTQYF
NA	TRBV5-1	NA	TRBJ2-1	TGCGCCAGCAGCTTAGGGCCCCACAATGAGCAGTTCTTC	CASSLGPHNEQFF
NA	TRBV6-6	NA	TRBJ1-1	TGTGCCAGCAGTTATGCAGTCGATGAGGCTTTCTTT	CASSYAVDEAFF
NA	TRBV5-1	NA	TRBJ2-3	TGCGCCAGCAGCCCGACAGGACGCACAGATACGCAGTATTTT	CASSPTGRTDTQYF
NA	TRBV4-3	NA	TRBJ1-5	TGCGCCAGCAGCCAGGACTTGGATCAGCCCCAGCATTTT	CASSQDLDQPQHF
NA	TRBV6-4	NA	TRBJ2-3	TGTGCCAGCAGTGACAGGGGGAGCACAGATACGCAGTATTTT	CASSDRGSTDTQYF
NA	TRBV28	NA	TRBJ1-5	TGTGCCAGCAGCGTTAGGGTTTGGAATCAGCCCCAGCATTTT	CASSVRVWNQPQHF
NA	TRBV30	few	TRBJ2-1	TGTGCCTGGAGTCGAGGGAGTGGCGGTGAGCAGTTCTTC	CAWSRGSGGEQFF
NA	TRBV5-8	NA	TRBJ1-2	TGTGCCAGCAGCTTGGCGGGGACCTATGGCTACACCTTC	CASSLAGTYGYTF
TRBD2	TRBV10-3	large	TRBJ2-7	TGTGCCATCAGTGAGTCCCTAGCGGGAGGGTACGAGCAGTACTTC	CAISESLAGGYEQYF
NA	TRBV29-1	NA	TRBJ1-3	TGCAGCGTTGAGCTACAGTTCTCTGGAAACACCATATATTTT	CSVELQFSGNTIYF
NA	TRBV6-1	NA	TRBJ2-5	TGTGCCAGCAACTCCTTAGGGGACCAATCGGGGTACTTC	CASNSLGDQSGYF
NA	TRBV9	NA	TRBJ1-2	TGTGCCAGCAGCGTAGCCCCGACGGCTCCCTATGGCTACACCTTC	CASSVAPTAPYGYTF
NA	TRBV7-2	NA	TRBJ2-7	TGTGCCAGCAGCTCTCTGGGTAGTGGAGGGTTGGAGCAGTACTTC	CASSSLGSGGLEQYF
TRBD2	TRBV7-2	NA	TRBJ2-7	TGTGCCAGCAGCCAGCCGGGACTAGCGGGGGGGCTGTCACACGAGCAGTACTTC	CASSQPGLAGGLSHEQYF
NA	TRBV9	NA	TRBJ2-7	TGTGCCAGCAGCGCGGGGGACCTCAACTACGAGCAGTACTTC	CASSAGDLNYEQYF
NA	TRBV18	NA	TRBJ1-1	TGTGCCAGCTCACCCGGCGTAGACACTGAAGCTTTCTTT	CASSPGVDTEAFF
NA	TRBV28	NA	TRBJ2-3	TGTGCCAGCAGTTCGGACGACACAGATACGCAGTATTTT	CASSSDDTDTQYF
NA	TRBV30	NA	TRBJ2-3	TGTGCCTGGAGCCCCGTTTTAGACACAGATACGCAGTATTTT	CAWSPVLDTDTQYF
TRBD2	TRBV7-8	NA	TRBJ2-1	TGTGCCAGCAGCTTAGTTTTCGCGACTAGCGGCGGGGGGTTCTTC	CASSLVFATSGGGFF
NA	TRBV4-2	NA	TRBJ1-3	TGTGCCAGCAGCCGTCAACGGACAACTGGAAACACCATATATTTT	CASSRQRTTGNTIYF
NA	TRBV7-8	NA	TRBJ1-5	TGTGCCAGCAGCTTAAATTGGATTCAGCCCCAGCATTTT	CASSLNWIQPQHF
TRBD1	TRBV5-5	NA	TRBJ2-3	TGTGCCAGCAGCTTGGCGCAGGGGGCAGATACGCAGTATTTT	CASSLAQGADTQYF
NA	TRBV5-6	NA	TRBJ1-3	TGTGCCAGCAGCTTGGGACAGCTTGGAAACACCATATATTTT	CASSLGQLGNTIYF
TRBD1	TRBV7-2	NA	TRBJ2-3	TGTGCCAGCAGCTTGGGACTCGGACAGGGAGATACGCAGTATTTT	CASSLGLGQGDTQYF
NA	TRBV9	NA	TRBJ1-4	TGTGCCAGCAGCGTAGGAACTACGGGGGATGAAAAACTGTTTTTT	CASSVGTTGDEKLFF
NA	TRBV2	NA	TRBJ2-7	TGTGCCAGCAGACTCAGGGATTCCTACGAGCAGTACTTC	CASRLRDSYEQYF
NA	TRBV2	NA	TRBJ1-2	TGTGCCAGCAGTTCCGGGACCGGAACCGCAGGCTACACCTTC	CASSSGTGTAGYTF
NA	TRBV7-3	NA	TRBJ2-3	TGTGCCAGCAGCCCCTTGGCGGGTACAGATACGCAGTATTTT	CASSPLAGTDTQYF
TRBD1	TRBV5-4	NA	TRBJ1-1	TGTGCCAGCAGCTTGGGGGGACAGGGAGGTGAAGCTTTCTTT	CASSLGGQGGEAFF
TRBD1	TRBV27	NA	TRBJ1-5	TGTGCCAGCAGACCACAGGGGTACAATCAGCCCCAGCATTTT	CASRPQGYNQPQHF
NA	TRBV9	NA	TRBJ1-3	TGTGCCAGCAGCGTAGTAGATGGTGGGGGAGGAGGTGGAAACACCATATATTTT	CASSVVDGGGGGGNTIYF